This T cell receptor beta chain stems from a study of blood T cell repertoires in COVID-19. Study background: Sites in the United States, Italy and Spain provided acute and convalescent COVID-19 samples.

Looked up from germline, CDR1 is ENHRY and CDR2 is SYGVKD. V was clipped by 10 bases and J by 1 base, with 19 bases between them. The CDR3 covers 15 residues. Enrolled during active infection, Seattle patients were then followed longitudinally. In the authors' methods: For nucleated cells, counts were estimated from reference gene primer amplification. Libraries were prepared by immunoSEQ multiplex PCR; TCRdb keeps only in-frame clonotypes and omits some of them. The D gene and trimming were derived from the DNA, and the V and J assignments and clone size from that table. The table shows approximately 70,000 clones, with about 85% occurring only once.

This clonotype was sampled from a woman between 45 and 60 years old with COVID-19, enrolled during active disease. This chain uses TRBV10-3 with TRBJ2-5, with a weak D call TRBD2 (6 bases). The sequencing input was peripheral blood. The CDR3 is CATNWAGQLQETQYF. The CDR3 DNA reads TGTGCCACCAACTGGGCGGGGCAACTCCAAGAGACCCAGTACTTC.